This T cell receptor beta chain was captured in a study of cytomegalovirus exposure and HLA in healthy donors. Study-level points and caveats: TCR beta chains numbering 164 were designated cytomegalovirus-associated. Most sequenced TCRs were rare (though some public TCRs occurred in many donors). Likely technical artifact: a cluster of highly shared sequence variants. Available immune exposure information covered CMV serostatus only.

Germline values: CDR1 MGHRA, CDR2 YSYEKL. The CDR3 consists of 16 residues. The ends lost 1 base at V and 6 bases at J; junction bases unmatched: 5. PCR amplification relied on 60 Vbeta primers (plus 13 Jbeta primers). The repertoire was sequenced with immunoSEQ multiplex PCR; TCRdb's copy has only in-frame clones and lacks some. The sample carries roughly 150,000 clones, roughly 80% recorded once. This clone was found once. Antigen: not known. The clonotype comes from a man between 18 and 35 years old in good health and CMV-seronegative. Sequencing was done on a sample of PBMCs. The V gene is TRBV4-1, the J gene TRBJ2-2, with 10 bases matching TRBD1. In nucleotides, the CDR3 is TGCGCCAGCAGCCAAGGGGACAGGGGTTGGGCCGGGGAGCTGTTTTTT. Amino acids: CASSQGDRGWAGELFF.